This entry describes one T cell receptor (beta chain). Its antigen is not identified. The CDR3 has 18 residues. V lost 4 bases, J lost 2 bases, and 13 bases stayed unmatched. Germline V CDR1 and CDR2: MGHRA, YSYEKL. This sample is part of a study of T cell repertoires in cytomegalovirus infection. Turning to the study itself: The authors relied on CMV epitopes, both recently identified HLA-C-restricted and well-studied HLA-B-restricted. Matching HLA type and CMV infection were both indicated by public TCR beta signatures.

The study's findings and limits: HLA-C-restricted CMV clonotypes gave the most frequent clonotype in two of eight donors. Adding up the frequency of public TCR beta families identified people who carried CMV plus the relevant HLA.

TCRdb re-derived calls from the reads in MiXCR, one entry per CDR3 protein. The data hold 80,000 to 95,000 distinct CDR3 sequences, with around 32% observed a single time. Material: CD8+ T cells from cultured PBMCs, obtained from culture after CMV antigen stimulation. The genes are TRBV4-1 and TRBJ2-3; 9 bases match TRBD2. The sequence was obtained from a human donor in good health (CMV status not recorded). Some clones in this sample may be carry-over from other donors' samples. CDR3 DNA sequence: TGCGCCAGCAGCCCCCCGACGGGGCTAGCGGGAAACACAGATACGCAGTATTTT. Protein product: CASSPPTGLAGNTDTQYF.